These T cell receptor beta chains were read from a single sample in a study of post-analysis software for immune sequencing data. TCRdb redid the calling of the PCR reads with MiXCR, one entry per CDR3 protein. The table has some 500,000 distinct CDR3 sequences, 45% seen once; the top ten hold 9.5% to 13%. The source material was blood. The source of these receptors is a girl aged 10 to 17 with multiple sclerosis. Each CDR3 is given with its conserved first and last residue. Each record gives: clone size, J gene, D gene, V gene, CDR3 DNA, CDR3 protein. A D gene is named only where the DNA matches it firmly. Size is stated for part of the rows, as once, few or many counts, or as a class when the clone is expanded.

NA	TRBJ2-7	TRBD2	TRBV28	TGTGCCAGCAGTTACCTTGGAGCTAGCGGGAAGTCTTACGAGCAGTACTTC	CASSYLGASGKSYEQYF
few	TRBJ2-3	TRBD2	TRBV2	TGTGCCAGCGCACTAGCGGGAGTGGATACGCAGTATTTT	CASALAGVDTQYF
few	TRBJ2-1	NA	TRBV28	TGTGCCAGCAGTTTACGGGACACCTACAATGAGCAGTTCTTC	CASSLRDTYNEQFF
few	TRBJ2-1	TRBD2	TRBV9	TGTGCCAGCAGCGCGGGACTAGCGGGAGGGGCTGAGCAGTTCTTC	CASSAGLAGGAEQFF
NA	TRBJ2-4	TRBD2	TRBV12-3/TRBV12-4	TGTGCCAGCAGTCAGACTAGCGGGCTGGGGAACATTCAGTACTTC	CASSQTSGLGNIQYF
few	TRBJ2-1	TRBD1	TRBV28	TGTGCCAGCAGTTCCTCCGGGACAGGGAGCTACAATGAGCAGTTCTTC	CASSSSGTGSYNEQFF
NA	TRBJ2-7	TRBD1	TRBV4-1	TGCGCCAGCAGCCAAGTCGGACAGGCGAGCTACGAGCAGTACTTC	CASSQVGQASYEQYF
NA	TRBJ2-3	NA	TRBV20-1	TGCAGTGCCTTCTCGGGCAGGGAACGGACAGATACGCAGTATTTT	CSAFSGRERTDTQYF
few	TRBJ1-5	TRBD1	TRBV20-1	TGCAGTGCCACGACAGGGAGCCAGCCCCAGCATTTT	CSATTGSQPQHF
NA	TRBJ1-6	NA	TRBV3-1	TGTGCCAGCAGCCAAGAACTTACAGGGCGATCACCCCTCCACTTT	CASSQELTGRSPLHF
NA	TRBJ2-1	TRBD1	TRBV28	TGTGCCAGCAGTTCCCCGGGACAGGGGGCGAGGAATGAGCAGTTCTTC	CASSSPGQGARNEQFF
NA	TRBJ1-1	NA	TRBV7-9	TGTGCCAGCAGCTTAGGGTCCACTGAAGCTTTCTTT	CASSLGSTEAFF
NA	TRBJ1-1	NA	TRBV14	TGTGCCAGCAGCCCAGAGCCCTACTTGAACACTGAAGCTTTCTTT	CASSPEPYLNTEAFF
few	TRBJ2-7	TRBD1	TRBV20-1	TGCAGTGCTGGCCGGGACAGGGTACTCTACGAGCAGTACTTC	CSAGRDRVLYEQYF
NA	TRBJ1-4	NA	TRBV21-1	TGTGCCAGCAGCAAAGTAGGGTACGACAATGCAACTAATGAAAAACTGTTTTTT	CASSKVGYDNATNEKLFF
NA	TRBJ1-4	NA	TRBV18	TGTGCCAGCTCTCCCAGTGTAACAGGGTCAACTAATGAAAAACTGTTTTTT	CASSPSVTGSTNEKLFF
NA	TRBJ2-7	NA	TRBV5-1	TGCGCCAGCAGCTCCAACTCAGTACCGGGAAGCTACGAGCAGTACTTC	CASSSNSVPGSYEQYF
NA	TRBJ2-7	TRBD2	TRBV10-3	TGTGCCATCAGTGAAAGGGGGCTAGCGGGAGTCGGCGAGCAATACTTC	CAISERGLAGVGEQYF
NA	TRBJ2-1	NA	TRBV12-3/TRBV12-4	TGTGCCAGCAGTTTAGATCCTTACGACTTCAGGGATAGTTCTTACAATGAGCAGTTCTTC	CASSLDPYDFRDSSYNEQFF
few	TRBJ1-1	TRBD1	TRBV5-1	TGCGCCAGCAGCTTGGTGGGACAGGGAACTGAAGCTTTCTTT	CASSLVGQGTEAFF
NA	TRBJ1-2	TRBD1	TRBV10-3	TGTGCCATCAGTGGCGGGACAGAAATCTATGGCCACACCTTC	CAISGGTEIYGHTF
few	TRBJ1-2	NA	TRBV6-5	TGTGCCAGCAGGACAGCCCCTGGCTATGGCTACACCTTC	CASRTAPGYGYTF
few	TRBJ2-5	NA	TRBV7-9	TGTGCCAGCAGCTTGAATCAGTTGTTACCGAACCAAGAGACCCAGTACTTC	CASSLNQLLPNQETQYF
NA	TRBJ2-7	NA	TRBV20-1	TGCAGTGTTACACGCGGCCGGGGATTGGAGTCCTACGAGCGGTACTTC	CSVTRGRGLESYERYF
NA	TRBJ2-1	NA	TRBV20-1	TGCAGGAGAGAAAAGGGCAATGCGCAGTTCTTC	CRREKGNAQFF
NA	TRBJ2-5	NA	TRBV7-9	TGTGCCAGCAGCTTCGTAGGCGGGCAGGGGCTCCAAGAGACCCGGTACTTC	CASSFVGGQGLQETRYF
NA	TRBJ2-5	NA	TRBV4-3	TGCGCCAGCAGCCAAGATCAGGGGGGCACCCAAGAGACCCAGTACTTC	CASSQDQGGTQETQYF
few	TRBJ2-1	NA	TRBV30	TGTGCCTGGAGTAGAGGATACAATGAGCAGTTCTTC	CAWSRGYNEQFF
NA	TRBJ2-1	TRBD1	TRBV24-1	TGTGCCACCAGTGATAGGGGACAGGGTGCCTACAATGAGCAGTTCTTC	CATSDRGQGAYNEQFF
NA	TRBJ2-1	NA	TRBV20-1	TGCAGTGCTAGTACTAGTGAATGGAATGAGCAGTTCTTC	CSASTSEWNEQFF
NA	TRBJ2-5	NA	TRBV18	TGTGCCAGCTCACCACCGGGGGGCGGTTCAGAGACCCAGTACTTC	CASSPPGGGSETQYF
few	TRBJ2-7	NA	TRBV10-3	TGTGCCATCAGTGAGTTAGGGAGTAGCTACGAGCAGTACTTC	CAISELGSSYEQYF
NA	TRBJ2-7	NA	TRBV5-6	TGTGCCAGCAGCTTGCCCGGGAGTAACTACGAGCAGTACTTC	CASSLPGSNYEQYF
NA	TRBJ1-2	NA	TRBV5-1	TGCGCCAGCAGCTTGGATCGGGGGATAGAGGATGGCTACACCTTC	CASSLDRGIEDGYTF
NA	TRBJ2-7	TRBD2	TRBV2	TGTGCCAGCAGTGAAATAGCGGGAGGGTCCGAGCAGTACTTC	CASSEIAGGSEQYF
NA	TRBJ2-7	TRBD2	TRBV20-1	TGCAGTGTCCAGAGTAGCGGGAGAAGGGAGCAGTACTTC	CSVQSSGRREQYF
NA	TRBJ2-1	NA	TRBV20-1	TGCAGTGCTTCGGGACTCATCTACAATGAGCAGTTCTTC	CSASGLIYNEQFF
NA	TRBJ2-7	NA	TRBV7-2	TGTGCCAGCAGCTTATCTTCAGAAGCCTACGAGCAGTACTTC	CASSLSSEAYEQYF
NA	TRBJ1-6	TRBD1	TRBV7-9	TGTGCCAGCAGCCCAACAACAGGGGTGGATTCACCCCTCCACTTT	CASSPTTGVDSPLHF
NA	TRBJ2-3	TRBD2	TRBV20-1	TGCAGTGCGGTAGCGGGAGGGGATACGCAGTATTTT	CSAVAGGDTQYF
NA	TRBJ2-3	TRBD2	TRBV20-1	TGCAGTGCTAGATCCGGGAGGACAGATACGCAGTATTTT	CSARSGRTDTQYF
few	TRBJ2-5	NA	TRBV7-9	TGTGCCAGCAGCTTAAATGCAGAGACCCAGTACTTC	CASSLNAETQYF
few	TRBJ2-1	TRBD2	TRBV7-2	TGTGCCAGCAGCTTTCGGACTAGCGGGAGCAATGAGCAGTTCTTC	CASSFRTSGSNEQFF
NA	TRBJ1-6	NA	TRBV6-4	TGTGCCAGCAGTGACGGGCAGCAAGGTTCACCCCTCCACTTT	CASSDGQQGSPLHF
NA	TRBJ1-1	TRBD1	TRBV4-2	TGTGTCAGCAGCCCACAGGGGACTGAAGCTTTCTTT	CVSSPQGTEAFF
NA	TRBJ1-4	TRBD1	TRBV7-2	TGTGCCAGCAGGGGCGGGACAGGGAGTGAAAAACTGTTTTTT	CASRGGTGSEKLFF
NA	TRBJ2-3	TRBD1	TRBV6-5	TGTGCCAGCAGTTACTCTCCCGGGACAGGGGCAGATACGCAGTATTTT	CASSYSPGTGADTQYF
NA	TRBJ1-1	NA	TRBV18	TGTGCCAGCTCACCTAAACCGAACACTGAAGCTTTCTTT	CASSPKPNTEAFF
NA	TRBJ1-2	TRBD1	TRBV7-6	TGTGCCAGCAGCTTGAGCGGGACAGGGTATAGTGGCTACACCTTC	CASSLSGTGYSGYTF
NA	TRBJ2-1	TRBD2	TRBV4-1	TGCGCCAGCAGCCGAGAAGTTCTAGCGGCCCCCTACAATGAGCAGTTCTTC	CASSREVLAAPYNEQFF
NA	TRBJ2-3	TRBD1	TRBV20-1	TGCAGTGCTTCCCCAGGGGGTCGGAACACAGATACGCAGTATTTT	CSASPGGRNTDTQYF
NA	TRBJ2-7	TRBD2	TRBV6-6	TGTGCCAGCAGAGACGGGCTAGCGGGACCCAGGGTTGCCGAGCAGTACTTC	CASRDGLAGPRVAEQYF
NA	TRBJ2-3	NA	TRBV7-8	TGTGCCAGCAGCCTAGGTATCACAGATACGCAGTATTTT	CASSLGITDTQYF
NA	TRBJ1-2	NA	TRBV7-9	TGTGCCAGCAGCTCAACCTCGTGGCAGGCGGCCGCTGGCTACACCTTC	CASSSTSWQAAAGYTF
NA	TRBJ2-5	TRBD1	TRBV6-5	TGTGCCAGCAGTTCAATTTCCAGGGGGATCCAAGAGACCCAGTACTTC	CASSSISRGIQETQYF